One and the same sample provided the 5 T cell receptor beta chains below, sequenced in a study of T cell responses to AZD1222 COVID-19 vaccine. The table came from immunoSEQ multiplex PCR; TCRdb's copy has only in-frame clones and leaves some out. The data contain some 120,000 clones, around 92% of them singletons. This specimen was peripheral blood, taken on day 0 of AZD1222 vaccination. Every receptor here comes from an adult in good health.

The rearrangement uses TRBV11-2 and TRBJ2-7, with a weak D call TRBD2 (6 bases). Deletions cut 0 bases from V and 4 bases from J, with 13 bases between. The germline gives CDR1 SGHAT, CDR2 FQNNGV. This CDR3 is built from 15 residues. The CDR3 coding sequence is TGTGCCAGCAGCTTAGAGTTCGGGGGATCGTACGAGCAGTACTTC. This translates into CASSLEFGGSYEQYF.

This clone was seen a single time. The V call is TRBV5-1, the J call TRBJ1-2; 7 nucleotides agree with TRBD1. Trimming removed 0 bases from V and 3 bases from J; junction bases left unmatched: 11. The CDR3 loop spans 17 amino acids. CDR1 and CDR2 from the germline V gene are SGHRS and YFSETQ. The CDR3 sequence: CASSLAGQAETYYGYTF. CDR3 nucleotides: TGCGCCAGCAGCTTGGCCGGACAGGCAGAGACCTACTATGGCTACACCTTC.

The chain joins TRBV18 to TRBJ1-1; no clear D. Trimming stripped 0 bases from V and 4 bases from J, with 9 bases between. Germline V gives CDR1 KGHSH, CDR2 LQKENI. This CDR3 comprises 14 residues. In DNA form, the CDR3 reads TGTGCCAGCTCACCACCTACGGTGGGCACTGAAGCTTTCTTT. It codes for CASSPPTVGTEAFF.

This chain uses TRBV7-3 with TRBJ2-7, with 7 positions matching TRBD2. CDR3 size: 15 residues. The germline V gene has CDR1 SGHTA and CDR2 FQGTGA. With V trimmed by 5 bases and J by 1 base, 8 bases remained unmatched. CDR3 DNA sequence: TGTGCCAGCAGCCTGAGCGGGAAACCTTCCTACGAGCAGTACTTC. Translating gives CASSLSGKPSYEQYF.

This chain links TRBV5-1 with TRBJ2-7; TRBD1 matches 7 bases. The CDR3 spans 19 residues. Germline lookup yields CDR1 SGHRS and CDR2 YFSETQ. The V and J ends lost 3 bases and 0 bases, in that order; junction bases with no gene match: 18. In nucleotides, the CDR3 is TGCGCCAGCAGCTCAAACCCGCTCCGGACAGGCTGGGGCTCCTACGAGCAGTACTTC. Translated: CASSSNPLRTGWGSYEQYF.